A selection of T cell receptor beta chains follows, all from one sample in a study of blood T cells in healthy people across ages. TCRdb re-analysed the 5' RACE reads in MiXCR, keeping a single row per CDR3 protein. The table lists around 1,500,000 distinct CDR3 sequences, approximately 30% of them singletons. Sequencing input: blood. The receptor set was obtained from a woman in her twenties or thirties in good health. The CDR3 runs from the conserved cysteine through the conserved F or W. D genes are given only for firm matches. Only part of the rows carry a size: once, few, many, or a class if the clone is expanded.

>.|TRBV3-1|few|TRBJ2-1
TGTGCCAGCAGCCCTAGCGTTTGGACTTACTCCTACAATGAGCAGTTCTTC
CASSPSVWTYSYNEQFF
>.|TRBV5-1|.|TRBJ2-1
TGCGCCAGCAGCTCGAACCATCGACGCAGGTCTGACAATGAGCAGTTCTTC
CASSSNHRRRSDNEQFF
>TRBD1|TRBV6-5|many|TRBJ1-2
TGTGCCAGCAGTTACACCAGACAGGGGTACACCTTC
CASSYTRQGYTF
>.|TRBV7-9|.|TRBJ2-7
TGTGCCAGCACCAAGCACGGGCCCTACGAGCAGTACTTC
CASTKHGPYEQYF
>.|TRBV20-1|few|TRBJ2-5
TGCAGTGCGGACGGTGGGCGGAACCAAGAGACCCAGTACTTC
CSADGGRNQETQYF
>.|TRBV3-1|many|TRBJ2-1
TGTGCCAGCAGCCAAGATCTAGCCCGTGAGCAGTTCTTC
CASSQDLAREQFF
>.|TRBV29-1|few|TRBJ2-7
TGCAGCGTTGAAGGGGGGGACGGAAGCTCCTACGAGCAGTACTTC
CSVEGGDGSSYEQYF
>TRBD1|TRBV30|.|TRBJ1-5
TGTGCCTGGAGTGCCGGGACAGGAAAGCCCCAGCATTTT
CAWSAGTGKPQHF
>TRBD2|TRBV3-1|.|TRBJ2-1
TGTGCCAGCAGCCAAGAGAAGCTAGCGGGGGTGTCAGGGAATGAGCAGTTCTTC
CASSQEKLAGVSGNEQFF
>.|TRBV12-3/TRBV12-4|.|TRBJ1-3
TGTGCCAGCAGTTTCGCCGAAGCTGGAAACACCATATATTTT
CASSFAEAGNTIYF
>TRBD1|TRBV28|many|TRBJ2-5
TGTGCCAGCAGTTTAGGACAGGTAGAGACCCAGTACTTC
CASSLGQVETQYF
>.|TRBV5-4|few|TRBJ2-3
TGTGCCAGCAGCTACGACGCAGATACGCAGTATTTT
CASSYDADTQYF
>TRBD2|TRBV6-6|.|TRBJ2-5
TGTGCCAGCAGTTACCCCGGGGTAGCGGGAGAGACCCAGTACTTC
CASSYPGVAGETQYF
>.|TRBV5-1|few|TRBJ2-7
TGCGCCAGCAGCTTTCTTGACAGGATGGGCTACGAGCAGTACTTC
CASSFLDRMGYEQYF
>.|TRBV5-1|few|TRBJ2-7
TGCGCCAGCAGCGTGGAACCAGGGGTATTGGGATCCTACGAGCAGTACTTC
CASSVEPGVLGSYEQYF
>.|TRBV20-1|few|TRBJ1-2
TGCAGTGCTAGAGATCTGAGTTTAGGTGGCTACACCTTC
CSARDLSLGGYTF
>.|TRBV6-5|few|TRBJ1-1
TGTGCCAGCAGTTACGGGGCAGAGATGAACACTGAAGCTTTCTTT
CASSYGAEMNTEAFF
>.|TRBV2|.|TRBJ2-1
TGTGCCATCAGTGAACACCGGAACAATGAGCAGTTCTTC
CAISEHRNNEQFF
>TRBD1|TRBV7-2|few|TRBJ1-5
TGTGCCAGCAGCTCAAGACAGGGGGCGAACAATCAGCCCCAGCATTTT
CASSSRQGANNQPQHF
>TRBD1|TRBV6-6|.|TRBJ1-1
TGTGCCAGCAGTCCCCGGGACAGGGGGCCAAGCACTGAAGCTTTCTTT
CASSPRDRGPSTEAFF
>TRBD1|TRBV29-1|.|TRBJ2-7
TGCAGCGGTAATACCGGGACAGGCGAGCAGTACTTC
CSGNTGTGEQYF
>.|TRBV5-1|.|TRBJ2-7
TGCGCCAGCAGCTTGGGCTCGGGGTCTCGGGAGGAGCAGTACTTC
CASSLGSGSREEQYF
>TRBD2|TRBV7-2|few|TRBJ2-3
TGTGCCAGCAACCGGGGGGGGAGGGAGACAGATACGCAGTATTTT
CASNRGGRETDTQYF
>.|TRBV28|many|TRBJ1-2
TGTGCCAGCACCAACCGGGGCTATGGCTACACCTTC
CASTNRGYGYTF
>.|TRBV12-3/TRBV12-4|.|TRBJ1-2
TGTGCCAGCAGTTCTAGGCAAAGGGGACACTATGGCTACACCTTC
CASSSRQRGHYGYTF
>TRBD1|TRBV12-3/TRBV12-4|many|TRBJ1-2
TGTGCCAGCAGTCCCCCCCGGACAGGGAATGGCTACACCTTC
CASSPPRTGNGYTF
>TRBD1|TRBV24-1|.|TRBJ1-2
TGTGCCACCAGAGGACAGGGCAGCAACTATGACTACACCTTC
CATRGQGSNYDYTF
>.|TRBV6-5|many|TRBJ2-7
TGTGCCAGCAGTTCTCTGTCGACTTTACCCTACGAGCAGTACTTC
CASSSLSTLPYEQYF
>TRBD2|TRBV12-5|few|TRBJ2-5
TGTGCTAGTGGTTCCTTCGGGGGGGAGACCCAGTACTTC
CASGSFGGETQYF
>.|TRBV20-1|.|TRBJ2-3
TGCAGTGCTAGCGCGAGGTCCCCAGATACGCAGTATTTT
CSASARSPDTQYF
>TRBD2|TRBV5-1|few|TRBJ2-7
TGCGCCAGCAGCGTACCCGGGAGGAACAAGCAGTACTTC
CASSVPGRNKQYF
>TRBD2|TRBV9|.|TRBJ2-3
TGTGCCAGCAGGCCGACGGGGACTAGCAGCACAGGTACGCAGTATTTT
CASRPTGTSSTGTQYF
>.|TRBV5-1|.|TRBJ2-1
TGCGCCAGCAGCAGCAATGCCGGGCCAACCTACGAGCAGTTCTTC
CASSSNAGPTYEQFF